What follows describes a single T cell receptor beta chain. The entry originates in a study of T cell changes during pregnancy in multiple sclerosis. The assay was immunoSEQ multiplex PCR, and TCRdb's table has in-frame clones only and misses some. The table has some 69,000 clones, more than 80% seen once. With 0 bases clipped from V and 5 bases from J, the junction kept 2 bases outside the gene matches. CDR3 size: 14 residues. Germline CDR1 SGHRS, CDR2 YFSETQ. This chain joins TRBV5-1 and TRBJ2-4; 7 bases agree with TRBD2. This receptor was taken from a female donor in good health, enrolled as a control in a pregnancy study. This sample comprised peripheral blood, obtained in the second trimester of pregnancy. For the CDR3, the DNA is TGCGCCAGCAGCTTGGGCCTAGCGGAAAACATTCAGTACTTC. Protein: CASSLGLAENIQYF.